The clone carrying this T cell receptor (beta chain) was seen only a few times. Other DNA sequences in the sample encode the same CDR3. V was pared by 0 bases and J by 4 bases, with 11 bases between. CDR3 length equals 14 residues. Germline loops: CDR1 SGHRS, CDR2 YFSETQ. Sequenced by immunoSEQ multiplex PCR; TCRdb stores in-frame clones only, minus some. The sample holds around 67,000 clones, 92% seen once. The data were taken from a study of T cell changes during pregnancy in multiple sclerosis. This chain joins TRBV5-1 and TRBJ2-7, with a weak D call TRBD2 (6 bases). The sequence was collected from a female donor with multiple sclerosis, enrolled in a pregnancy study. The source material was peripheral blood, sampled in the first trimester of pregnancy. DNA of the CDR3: TGCGCCAGCAGCTTGGCGGGAGCGTCGTACGAGCAGTACTTC. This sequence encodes CASSLAGASYEQYF. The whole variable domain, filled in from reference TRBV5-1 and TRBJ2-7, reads KAGVTQTPRYLIKTRGQQVTLSCSPISGHRSVSWYQQTPGQGLQFLFEYFSETQRNKGNFPGRFSGRQFSNSRSEMNVSTLELGDSALYLCASSLAGASYEQYFGPGTRLTVT.